This is a list of T cell receptor beta chains from one sample in a study of control samples from healthy donors and cancer patients. Some clones are missing from TCRdb's copy, which holds only in-frame ones; the method was immunoSEQ multiplex PCR. The sample lists 95,000 to 110,000 clones, around 89% occurring once. The sample was PBMCs. Receptor source: a man aged 55 to 70 with lung cancer. CDR3s include the opening cysteine and the closing phenylalanine or tryptophan. Each record gives: V gene, J gene, CDR3 protein.

TRBV13	TRBJ2-2	CASSPGQGPGELFF
TRBV10-3	TRBJ2-3	CAISDGRGTDTQYF
TRBV6-5	TRBJ1-2	CASHRAGRSYGYTF
TRBV4-1	TRBJ2-2	CASSPRGGARDTGELFF
TRBV5-4	TRBJ1-2	CASSLPDRKGYTF
TRBV5-4	TRBJ2-2	CASSAGQGWTGELFF
TRBV5-1	TRBJ1-1	CASSPGGTEAFF
TRBV30	TRBJ2-1	CAWTGTAEYNEQFF
TRBV7-9	TRBJ1-2	CASSLRDRGSYFGGYTF
TRBV10-1	TRBJ1-4	CASSPDRGREKLFF
TRBV24-1	TRBJ1-1	CATSGVAGTEAFF
TRBV4-1	TRBJ1-1	CASSHAGTGTEAFF
TRBV5-1	TRBJ2-5	CARYEGQETQYF
TRBV6-5	TRBJ1-1	CASSYRQGARTEAFF
TRBV6-2/TRBV6-3	TRBJ2-3	CASSYLGSDTDTQYF
TRBV11-3	TRBJ2-3	CASSLLQTSDTQYF
TRBV3-1/TRBV3-2	TRBJ1-2	CASSLQGERGYTF
TRBV7-3	TRBJ1-1	CASSDFTTEAFF
TRBV2	TRBJ1-6	CASSVDSYRAPLHF
TRBV7-9	TRBJ1-1	CASSVRQAGGTEAFF
TRBV5-8	TRBJ1-2	CASSFKWAEATWRGNYGYTF
TRBV6-5	TRBJ1-3	CASQPRDRGGNTIYF
TRBV7-9	TRBJ1-5	CASSLTREIGQPQHF
TRBV6-5	TRBJ2-1	CASSRLAGGQSEQFF
TRBV2	TRBJ1-3	CASGSLISGNTIYF
TRBV7-9	TRBJ2-1	CASSLDGNEQFF
TRBV18	TRBJ2-2	CASSPGQGSNGELFF
TRBV10-3	TRBJ2-7	CAISEQGGYEQYF
TRBV12-5	TRBJ1-1	CASGRQGGTEAFF
TRBV6-1	TRBJ1-2	CASSDHYGYTF
TRBV2	TRBJ1-6	CASSVVANSPLHF
TRBV11-1	TRBJ2-7	CASSLGNNEQYF
TRBV6-6	TRBJ2-2	CASSYSNADTGELFF
TRBV3-1/TRBV3-2	TRBJ1-2	CPSSQGPGQGESHDYGYTF
TRBV5-4	TRBJ2-2	CASSSSGGFTGELFF
TRBV18	TRBJ1-2	CASSPTDRVDGYTF
TRBV6-6	TRBJ1-2	CASQIYYGYTF